This entry is about one TCR beta chain. The record originates from a study of T cell changes during pregnancy in multiple sclerosis. Germline CDR1 and CDR2: MNHNS and SASEGT. The CDR3 extends over 13 amino acids. Trimming took off 0 bases at V and 2 bases at J, with 5 bases between the two ends. This table comes from immunoSEQ multiplex PCR, and its TCRdb copy is limited to in-frame clones, with some not included. This table has tens of thousands of clones, roughly 90% appearing once. The gene calls are TRBV6-1 and TRBJ2-7; D is unresolved. The TCR sequence derives from a female donor in good health, enrolled as a control in a pregnancy study. Sequencing was performed on peripheral blood, taken after pregnancy. The CDR3 DNA reads TGTGCCAGCAGTGAAGCTCCCACCTACGAGCAGTACTTC. Amino acids: CASSEAPTYEQYF.